The clone carrying this TCR beta chain was seen at least ten times. What it binds is unknown. Samples came from axillary lymph nodes draining the breast cancer. The CDR3 runs 13 residues. Germline assignment: CDR1 SGHVS and CDR2 FQNEAQ. Deletions cut 3 bases from V and 0 bases from J, with 5 bases between. This entry belongs to a study of breast tumors, draining lymph nodes, adjacent tissues. Whole-study findings and limits: Tumor and nontumor repertoires were significantly more similar in luminal-like than in basal-like breast cancer. Most tumor T cells seemingly derive from lymph node, then expand in tumor.

From the multiplex PCR reads, TCRdb called clonotypes with MiXCR, one entry per CDR3 protein. The sample holds some 130,000 distinct CDR3 sequences, about 20% seen once. The rearrangement uses TRBV7-8 and TRBJ2-5, with TRBD2 as a possible D gene (5 bases). This receptor was identified in a female donor with breast cancer. Some clones in this sample may be carry-over from other donors' samples. Sequencing used axillary lymph node tissue. The CDR3 DNA follows: TGTGCCAGCAGCTTCGGGAACCAAGAGACCCAGTACTTC. Its translation is CASSFGNQETQYF.